Here is one T cell receptor (beta chain) with its context. The sample belongs to a study of blood T cells in healthy people across ages. CDR1 and CDR2 (germline): MDHEN, SYDVKM. The CDR3 covers 13 residues. Trimming cost V 6 bases and J 5 bases, with 14 bases left between them. Primers used in a second PCR of roughly 6 to 11 cycles were a sample-barcoded 5' primer and a J-beta primer mix. Each CDR3 protein gets one entry after TCRdb re-called the 5' RACE reads with MiXCR. The sample has 800,000 or so distinct CDR3 sequences; just under 25% are singletons. These same records also appear under a second study, on T cells of mothers and their children. That source notes: It was related mother-child pairs that showed slightly higher overlap than unrelated pairs, without reaching significance.

This chain connects TRBV28 to TRBJ2-7, with D perhaps matching TRBD1 (5 bases). The sequencing sample was made of blood. This TCR derives from a boy younger than 18 in good health. In nucleotides, the CDR3 is TGTGCCAGCAGCTCCCAGGGTGTCCACGAGCAGTACTTC. Amino acids: CASSSQGVHEQYF.